This passage covers 18 T cell receptor beta chains from one sample sequenced in a study of T-cell reconstitution after alpha-beta-depleted transplantation in children (TCRdb year 2016). Library method: PCR. The data were produced on an Illumina HiSeq 2500. TCR libraries were prepared with molecular barcoding, using unique molecular identifiers to normalize TCRbeta repertoire quantification. TCRdb reprocessed the public reads (quality trimming at Q25 with fastp, clone calling with MiXCR) and kept in-frame beta chains. Rows merge per CDR3 protein into single entries with the most common DNA and genes. In this sample the table shows 450,000 to 700,000 distinct CDR3 sequences, 25% to 30% of which occur a single time. Around a third of the sample comes from the top ten. Explained via the paper, the treatment or condition label denotes: allogeneic hematopoietic cell transplantation with graft depleted of TCRalphabeta T cells and CD19 B cells.

The sample in question was PBMCs, obtained before TCRalphabeta/CD19-depleted stem cell transplant. Receptors originate from a boy under three years old with Wiskott-Aldrich syndrome, due to receive a stem cell transplant.

This clonotype occurred a few times. The chain employs TRBV20-1 and TRBJ1-2; a weak D match, TRBD1 (5 bases). The CDR3 contains 10 residues. V was pared by 3 bases and J by 7 bases, with 6 bases between. Germline V lookup: CDR1 DFQATT, CDR2 SNEGSKA (reference sequence). This CDR3 is CSASGAGYTF. The CDR3 DNA is TGCAGTGCTAGCGGGGCTGGCTACACCTTC.

This clonotype was observed a few times. This chain uses TRBV29-1 with TRBJ1-1; D possibly corresponds to TRBD1 (5 bases). The germline V and J ends were trimmed by 4 bases and 7 bases, with 13 bases remaining between them. The CDR3 is 12 residues long. The germline V gene encodes CDR1 SQVTM and CDR2 ANQGSEA. DNA for the CDR3: TGCAGCGTTGGGCAGGGTCCCTATGAAGCTTTCTTT. Protein product: CSVGQGPYEAFF.

The V call is TRBV20-1, the J call TRBJ2-1; 10 nucleotides match TRBD2. CDR1 and CDR2 from the germline V gene are DFQATT and SNEGSKA (reference sequence). CDR3 size: 15 residues. The V and J ends lost 5 bases and 0 bases, in that order; junction bases with no gene match: 4. The chain's CDR3 is CSAGSGRLSYNEQFF. The CDR3 nucleotides are TGCAGTGCTGGTAGCGGGAGGCTCTCCTACAATGAGCAGTTCTTC.

This clonotype was observed a handful of times. The chain combines TRBV5-6 with TRBJ2-7; D is uncertain. The ends were cut back, 0 bases at V and 4 bases at J, with 8 bases in the middle. CDR3 length equals 13 residues. Germline CDR1 SGHDT, CDR2 YYEEEE. CDR3 amino acids: CASSLAVNYEQYF. In DNA, the CDR3 is TGTGCCAGCAGCTTGGCCGTCAATTACGAGCAGTACTTC. The entire variable domain, with the rest obtained from reference TRBV5-6 and TRBJ2-7, is as follows: DAGVTQSPTHLIKTRGQQVTLRCSPKSGHDTVSWYQQALGQGPQFIFQYYEEEERQRGNFPDRFSGHQFPNYSSELNVNALLLGDSALYLCASSLAVNYEQYFGPGTRLTVT.

The rearrangement joins TRBV29-1 to TRBJ2-6, with a tentative D call TRBD1 (5 bases). Germline CDR1 reads SQVTM; CDR2 reads ANQGSEA. This CDR3 is 17 amino acids long. Trimming left V 5 bases short and J 0 bases short, with 17 bases between. Written as DNA, the CDR3 is TGCAGCGTTCTCATCTGGGTAGGGGACTCTGGGGCCAACGTCCTGACTTTC. It yields the protein CSVLIWVGDSGANVLTF.

This clonotype was counted a few times. CDR3 loop: CASRSGGRIYQPQHF. As DNA, the CDR3 is TGTGCCAGCAGATCAGGGGGGCGGATATATCAGCCCCAGCATTTT. The chain links TRBV6-1 to TRBJ1-5, with TRBD1 matching over 7 bases. This CDR3 spans 15 amino acids. Trimming took 6 bases from V and 5 from J; bases not matched to a gene: 10. The germline V gene has CDR1 MNHNS and CDR2 SASEGT.

This clonotype has only a few counts. V and J are TRBV5-1 and TRBJ1-6; D gene ambiguous. CDR1 and CDR2 (germline): SGHRS, YFSETQ. This CDR3 comprises 14 residues. V lost 2 bases to trimming and J lost 10 bases, with 13 bases between them. The chain's CDR3 is CASSFGDSGSPLHF. The CDR3 nucleotides are TGCGCCAGCAGCTTCGGGGATAGCGGCTCACCCCTCCACTTT.

The chain is built from TRBV27 and TRBJ1-2; the match to TRBD1 covers 7 bases. The CDR3 covers 15 residues. In germline, CDR1 is MNHEY, CDR2 SMNVEV (reference sequence). Trimming cost V 5 bases and J 7 bases; bases outside gene matches: 13. The CDR3 sequence is CASSPGTAPWGGYTF. As DNA, the CDR3 is TGTGCCAGCAGTCCGGGGACAGCCCCCTGGGGTGGCTACACCTTC.

The table lists this clonotype with a few counts. This chain joins TRBV28 and TRBJ2-1, with 7 positions matching TRBD2. This CDR3 region has 19 residues. The V gene end was trimmed by 4 bases and the J gene end by 6 bases; junction bases not matched to a gene: 21. Germline values: CDR1 MDHEN, CDR2 SYDVKM. The CDR3, as DNA: TGTGCCAGCAGTTACCTCAAGGCTAGCGGAGGCCTTAAGGCCAATGAGCAGTTCTTC. Translating gives CASSYLKASGGLKANEQFF.

This sequence joins TRBV6-1 and TRBJ2-5; 9 nucleotides agree with TRBD1. With 7 bases clipped from V and 3 bases from J, the junction kept 6 bases outside the gene matches. The CDR3 covers 14 residues. CDR1 is MNHNS, CDR2 SASEGT, per germline. CDR3 in amino acids: CASKRDRVEETQYF. CDR3 nucleotides: TGTGCCAGCAAACGGGACAGGGTAGAAGAGACCCAGTACTTC.

In this sample, this clonotype turned up many times. This chain uses TRBV5-1 with TRBJ1-3; 8 bases align to TRBD1. The CDR3 covers 13 residues. Germline V CDR1 and CDR2: SGHRS, YFSETQ. V shed 2 bases, J shed 8 bases, and the junction held 3 bases outside the gene matches. The CDR3 sequence is CASSFGQGYTIYF. CDR3 coding DNA: TGCGCCAGCAGCTTCGGACAGGGCTACACCATATATTTT.

The chain has TRBV28 and TRBJ2-5, with D possibly being TRBD1 (6 bases). In germline, CDR1 is MDHEN, CDR2 SYDVKM. The CDR3 extends over 18 amino acids. Deletions cut 6 bases from V and 2 bases from J, with 25 bases between. CDR3 loop: CASSWGWGSGAQQETQYF. CDR3 coding DNA: TGTGCCAGCAGCTGGGGATGGGGGTCAGGGGCCCAACAAGAGACCCAGTACTTC.

This clonotype was seen more than once but under ten times. This sequence joins TRBV9 and TRBJ2-5; 7 nucleotides line up with TRBD2. This CDR3 has 16 residues. The V gene end was trimmed by 1 base and the J gene end by 3 bases; junction bases not matched to a gene: 9. Germline CDR1 and CDR2: SGDLS and YYNGEE. CDR3 sequence reads: CASSVSGGDSKETQYF. Written as DNA, the CDR3 is TGTGCCAGCAGCGTATCGGGGGGAGATTCAAAAGAGACCCAGTACTTC.

This clonotype showed up just once. The J gene is TRBJ2-1, the V gene TRBV10-3, with TRBD2 matching over 7 bases. There are 16 residues in the CDR3. V gave up 0 bases and J gave up 6 bases; unmatched junction bases: 8. Per the germline V gene, CDR1 is ENHRY and CDR2 is SYGVKD. The CDR3 loop reads CAISESGGTGINEQFF. The CDR3 DNA reads as TGTGCCATCAGTGAGTCGGGGGGGACTGGTATCAATGAGCAGTTCTTC.

The chain recombines TRBV6-5 with TRBJ2-7; 8 bases align to TRBD2. Germline V CDR1 and CDR2: MNHEY, SVGAGI. J gave up 2 bases and V 2 bases, and 5 bases lay outside the gene matches. The CDR3 covers 15 residues. Here the CDR3 reads CASSYTGRAPYEQYF. For the CDR3, the DNA is TGTGCCAGCAGTTACACCGGGAGGGCGCCCTACGAGCAGTACTTC.

The rearrangement uses TRBV7-6 and TRBJ1-4; the D is unclear. The CDR3 spans 14 residues. Between the trimmed V and J ends, which lost 1 base and 8 bases, there was a span of 11 bases. CDR1 and CDR2 from the germline V gene are SGHVS and FNYEAQ. The CDR3 protein is CASSLDHSGEKLFF. The CDR3 DNA reads TGTGCCAGCAGCTTAGACCATTCCGGGGAAAAACTGTTTTTT.

The J gene is TRBJ2-2, the V gene TRBV3-1, with D tentatively TRBD2 (6 bases). V lost 4 bases and J lost 4, with 13 bases in between. Germline lookup yields CDR1 LGHDT and CDR2 YNNKEL (reference sequence). The CDR3 covers 15 residues. The CDR3 region has the DNA TGTGCCAGCAGCCGGAGGGGTCCCACCACCGGGGAGCTGTTTTTT. It is translated as CASSRRGPTTGELFF.

This clonotype has a count of ten or more. The V gene is TRBV2, the J gene TRBJ2-3, with a possible D match to TRBD1 (5 bases). Germline values: CDR1 SNHLY, CDR2 FYNNEI. V lost 3 bases to trimming and J lost 4 bases, with 5 bases between them. The length of the CDR3 is 12 residues. The CDR3 region is CASSDRADTQYF. Written as DNA, the CDR3 is TGTGCCAGCAGTGACAGGGCAGATACGCAGTATTTT.